This T cell receptor (beta chain) was documented in a study of control samples from healthy donors and cancer patients. J was trimmed by 0 bases and V by 2 bases; bases with no gene match: 3. CDR1 and CDR2 (germline): MGHRA, YSYEKL. The CDR3 has 16 residues. Assay: immunoSEQ multiplex PCR; the TCRdb copy retains only in-frame clones and omits some. The sample comprises tens of thousands of clones, about 88% of which are singletons, and around an eighth rests with the top ten. The rearrangement uses TRBV4-1 and TRBJ2-1; 8 bases agree with TRBD2. The receptor's source is a woman in her sixties or seventies in good health. The sample consisted of blood. CDR3 nucleotide sequence: TGCGCCAGCAGCCAATTAGCGGGGACCTCCTACAATGAGCAGTTCTTC. Translation: CASSQLAGTSYNEQFF.